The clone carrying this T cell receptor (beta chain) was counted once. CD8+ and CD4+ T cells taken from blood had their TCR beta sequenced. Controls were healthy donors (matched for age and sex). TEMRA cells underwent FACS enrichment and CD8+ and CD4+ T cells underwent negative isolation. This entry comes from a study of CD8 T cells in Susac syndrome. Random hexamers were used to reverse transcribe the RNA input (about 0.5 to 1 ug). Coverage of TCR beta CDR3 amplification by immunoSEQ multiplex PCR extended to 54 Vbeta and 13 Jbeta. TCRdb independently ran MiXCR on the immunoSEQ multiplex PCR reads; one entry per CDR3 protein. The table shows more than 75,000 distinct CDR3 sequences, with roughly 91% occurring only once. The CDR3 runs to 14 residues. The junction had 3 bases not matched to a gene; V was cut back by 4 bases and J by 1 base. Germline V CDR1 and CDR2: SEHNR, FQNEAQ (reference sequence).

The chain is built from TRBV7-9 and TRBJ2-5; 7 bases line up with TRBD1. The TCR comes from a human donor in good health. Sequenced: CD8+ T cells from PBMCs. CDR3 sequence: CASSWGQTQETQYF. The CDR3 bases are TGTGCCAGCAGCTGGGGACAGACCCAAGAGACCCAGTACTTC.